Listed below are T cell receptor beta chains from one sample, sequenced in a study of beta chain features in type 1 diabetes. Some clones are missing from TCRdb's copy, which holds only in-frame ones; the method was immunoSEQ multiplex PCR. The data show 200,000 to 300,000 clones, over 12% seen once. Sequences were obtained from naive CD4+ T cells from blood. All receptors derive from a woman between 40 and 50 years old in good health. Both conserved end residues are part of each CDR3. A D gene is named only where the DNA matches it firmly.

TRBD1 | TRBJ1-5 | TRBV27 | CASSTGQGWQPQHF
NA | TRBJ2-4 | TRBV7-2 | CASSLDQAAKNIQYF
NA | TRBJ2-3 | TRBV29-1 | CSVRGLFTDTQYF
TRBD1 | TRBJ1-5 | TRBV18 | CASSSGTGNNQPQHF
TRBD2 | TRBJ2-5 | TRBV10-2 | CASTPLMKSGGSQETQYF
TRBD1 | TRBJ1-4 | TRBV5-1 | CASSGDRGEKLFF
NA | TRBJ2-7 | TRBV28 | CASSSSAAGQEDEQYF
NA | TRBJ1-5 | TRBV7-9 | CASSPGTSWEPQHF
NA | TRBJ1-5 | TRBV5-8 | CASSLPTESNQPQHF
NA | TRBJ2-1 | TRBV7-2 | CASSFSAGSYNEQFF
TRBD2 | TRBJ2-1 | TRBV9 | CASSVELAGGGRNNEQFF
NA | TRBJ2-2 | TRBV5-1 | CASSVTERGELFF
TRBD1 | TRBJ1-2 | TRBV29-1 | CSVPIRGTGRGYTF
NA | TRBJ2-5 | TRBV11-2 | CASTTNIAQYF
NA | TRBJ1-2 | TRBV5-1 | CASSPGQNYGYTF
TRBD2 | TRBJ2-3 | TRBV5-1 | CASSSRASGGAADTQYF
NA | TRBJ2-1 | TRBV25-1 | CASMAGGGEQFF
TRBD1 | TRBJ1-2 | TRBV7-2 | CASSTSGGFYGYTF
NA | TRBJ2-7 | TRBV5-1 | CASSLEQSYEQYF
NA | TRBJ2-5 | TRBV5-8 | CASSLGGTSQETQYF
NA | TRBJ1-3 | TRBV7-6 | CASSLAGNTIYF
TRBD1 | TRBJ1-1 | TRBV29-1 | CSVVRGLQGTEAFF
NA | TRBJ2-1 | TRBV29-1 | CSAENAEQFF
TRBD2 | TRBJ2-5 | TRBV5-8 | CASSPGTSGGAGETQYF
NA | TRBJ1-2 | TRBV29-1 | CSVAVANYGYTF
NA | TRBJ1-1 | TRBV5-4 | CASSKGSVTEAFF
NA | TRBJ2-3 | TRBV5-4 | CASSLGWMGASTDTQYF
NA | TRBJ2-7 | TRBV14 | CASSQGAAPEQYF
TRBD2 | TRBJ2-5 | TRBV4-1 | CASSQLGLASETQYF
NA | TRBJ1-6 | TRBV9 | CAGARNSNSPLHF
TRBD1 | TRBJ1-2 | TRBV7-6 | CASSLEMTGGSNYGYTF
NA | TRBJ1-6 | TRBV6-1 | CASPPSPLHF
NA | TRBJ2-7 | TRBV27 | CASSLSQGGSYEQYF
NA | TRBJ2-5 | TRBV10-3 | CAICPDGEETQYF
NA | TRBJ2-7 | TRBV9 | CASSVSVTGSYEQYF
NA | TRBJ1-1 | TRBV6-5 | CAARGSTEAFF
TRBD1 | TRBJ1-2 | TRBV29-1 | CSAPDRRLGWYTF
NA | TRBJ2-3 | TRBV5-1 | CASSLSPYREKADTQYF
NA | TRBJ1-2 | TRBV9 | CASSVVEGGYGYTF
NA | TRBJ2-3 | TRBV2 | CASSASRRGTSTDTQYF
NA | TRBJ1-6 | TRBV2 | CASSSVNSPLHF
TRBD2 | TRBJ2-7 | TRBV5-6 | CASSPPSGTHYEQYF
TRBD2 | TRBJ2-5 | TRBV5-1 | CASSLERGGQETQYF
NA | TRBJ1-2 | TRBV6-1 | CASSEVGHPRRSYGYTF
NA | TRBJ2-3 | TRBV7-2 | CASSVWRTDTQYF
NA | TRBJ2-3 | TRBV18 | CASSGLGPPTDTQYF
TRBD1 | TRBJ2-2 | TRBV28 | CASSPTGGWIGELFF
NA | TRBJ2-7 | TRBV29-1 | CSVELLGRFSYEQYF
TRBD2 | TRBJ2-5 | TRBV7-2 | CASSGTSGGQETQYF
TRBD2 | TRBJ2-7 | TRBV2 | CASSEALQTGGYEQYF
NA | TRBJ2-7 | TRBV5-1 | CASSSGQNLYEQYF
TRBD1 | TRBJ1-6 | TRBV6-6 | CASRDGTVNSPLHF
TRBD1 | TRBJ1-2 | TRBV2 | CAGQGGEGYGYTF
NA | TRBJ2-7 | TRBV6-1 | CASTPRGGGGYEQYF
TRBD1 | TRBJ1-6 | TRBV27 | CASSLSPGQLSPLHF
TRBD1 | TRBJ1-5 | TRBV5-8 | CASSLTRGQVRVDQPQHF
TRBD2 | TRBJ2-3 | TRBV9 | CASSVRRGVEGDTQYF
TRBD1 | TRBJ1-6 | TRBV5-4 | CASSLGTGMRGDSPLHF
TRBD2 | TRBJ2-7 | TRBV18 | CASSPPAGLAGGYEQYF